The sequence of this T cell receptor beta chain was determined in a study of blood T cells in healthy people across ages. About this clonotype: Its antigen is unidentified.

Every sample had a minimum of 6 million PBMCs isolated. The second PCR ran about 6 to 12 cycles with a sample-barcoded 5' primer and J-beta primers. Unique molecular identifiers of 12 random nucleotides labeled each cDNA. TCRdb reprocessed the 5' RACE reads via MiXCR and lists one record per CDR3 protein. The table shows 1.5 million to 1.9 million distinct CDR3 sequences, with 42% occurring only once. The study, taken as a whole, reports: Roughly linear declines in TCR beta diversity per million T cells occurred with age. Higher naive T cell percentage went strongly together with higher TCR beta diversity.

Germline-derived CDR1 and CDR2 are DFQATT and SNEGSKA (reference sequence). V lost 4 bases, J lost 1 base, and 19 bases lay in between. This CDR3 is 17 amino acids long. The TCR comes from a woman aged 18-29 years in good health. The sample was blood. J is TRBJ2-2 and V is TRBV20-1, with D possibly being TRBD1 (6 bases). The CDR3 DNA reads as TGCAGTGCTACAGGGGCGGCTAGGGGCTTGAACACCGGGGAGCTGTTTTTT. It codes for CSATGAARGLNTGELFF.